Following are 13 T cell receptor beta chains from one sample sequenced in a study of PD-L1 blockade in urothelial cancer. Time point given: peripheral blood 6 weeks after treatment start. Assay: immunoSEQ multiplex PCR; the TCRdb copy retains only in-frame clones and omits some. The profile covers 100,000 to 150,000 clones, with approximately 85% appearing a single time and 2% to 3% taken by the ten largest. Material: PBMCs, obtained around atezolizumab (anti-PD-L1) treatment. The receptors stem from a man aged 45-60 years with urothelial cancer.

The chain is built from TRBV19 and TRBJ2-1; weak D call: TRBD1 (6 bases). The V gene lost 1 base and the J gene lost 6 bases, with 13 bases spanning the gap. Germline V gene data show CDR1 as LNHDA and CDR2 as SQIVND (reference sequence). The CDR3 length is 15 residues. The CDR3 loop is CASSIGAGVANEQFF. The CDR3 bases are TGTGCCAGTAGTATAGGAGCAGGGGTGGCCAATGAGCAGTTCTTC. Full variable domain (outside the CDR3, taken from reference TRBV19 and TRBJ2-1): DGGITQSPKYLFRKEGQNVTLSCEQNLNHDAMYWYRQDPGQGLRLIYYSQIVNDFQKGDIAEGYSVSREKKESFPLTVTSAQKNPTAFYLCASSIGAGVANEQFFGPGTRLTVL.

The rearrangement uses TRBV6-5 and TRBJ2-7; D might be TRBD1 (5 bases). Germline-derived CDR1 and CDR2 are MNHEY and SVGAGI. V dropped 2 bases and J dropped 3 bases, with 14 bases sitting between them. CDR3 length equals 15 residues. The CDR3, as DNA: TGTGCCAGCAGTTACGCGGTCGGACATATCTACGAGCAGTACTTC. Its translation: CASSYAVGHIYEQYF.

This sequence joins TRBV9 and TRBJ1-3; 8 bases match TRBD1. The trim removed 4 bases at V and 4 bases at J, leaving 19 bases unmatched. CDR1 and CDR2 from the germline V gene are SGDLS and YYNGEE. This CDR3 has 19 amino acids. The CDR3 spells CASSQRGGTGPSLGNTIYF. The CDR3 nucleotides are TGTGCCAGCAGCCAAAGGGGGGGGACAGGTCCCTCTCTCGGAAACACCATATATTTT.

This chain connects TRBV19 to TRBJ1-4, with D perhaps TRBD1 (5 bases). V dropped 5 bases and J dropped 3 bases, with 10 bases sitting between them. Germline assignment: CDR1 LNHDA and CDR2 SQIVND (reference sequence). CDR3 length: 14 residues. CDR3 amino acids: CASSQGRPNEKLFF. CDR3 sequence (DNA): TGTGCCAGTAGTCAGGGTCGTCCTAATGAAAAACTGTTTTTT.

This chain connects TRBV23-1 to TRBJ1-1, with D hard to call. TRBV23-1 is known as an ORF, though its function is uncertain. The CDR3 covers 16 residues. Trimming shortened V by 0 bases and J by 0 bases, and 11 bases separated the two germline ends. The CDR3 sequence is CASSQSRFRMNTEAFF. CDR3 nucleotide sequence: TGCGCCAGCAGTCAATCGCGGTTTAGGATGAACACTGAAGCTTTCTTT.

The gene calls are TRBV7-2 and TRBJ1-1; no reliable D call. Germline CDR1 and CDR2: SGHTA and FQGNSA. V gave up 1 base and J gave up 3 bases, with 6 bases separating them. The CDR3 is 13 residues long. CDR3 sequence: CASSLDKYTEAFF. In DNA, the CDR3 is TGTGCCAGCAGCTTAGACAAGTACACTGAAGCTTTCTTT.

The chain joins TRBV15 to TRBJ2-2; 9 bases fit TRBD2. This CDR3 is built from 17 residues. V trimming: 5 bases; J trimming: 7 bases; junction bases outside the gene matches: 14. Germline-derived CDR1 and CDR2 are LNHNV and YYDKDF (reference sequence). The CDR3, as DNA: TGTGCCACCAGCCCCGGCCCGGGACTAGCAGTGGGCGGGGAGCTGTTTTTT. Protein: CATSPGPGLAVGGELFF.

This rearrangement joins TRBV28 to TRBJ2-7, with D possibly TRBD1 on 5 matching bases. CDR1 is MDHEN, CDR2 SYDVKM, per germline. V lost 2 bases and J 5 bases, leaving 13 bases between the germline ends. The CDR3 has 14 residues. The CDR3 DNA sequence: TGTGCCAGCAGTTTAGGGGCAGGGTTGGACGAGCAGTACTTC. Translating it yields CASSLGAGLDEQYF.

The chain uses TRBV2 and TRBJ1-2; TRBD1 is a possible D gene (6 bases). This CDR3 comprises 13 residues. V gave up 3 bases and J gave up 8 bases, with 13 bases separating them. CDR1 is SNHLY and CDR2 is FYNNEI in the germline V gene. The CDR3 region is CASSDSGAFGYTF. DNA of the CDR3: TGTGCCAGCAGTGACTCAGGGGCGTTCGGCTACACCTTC.

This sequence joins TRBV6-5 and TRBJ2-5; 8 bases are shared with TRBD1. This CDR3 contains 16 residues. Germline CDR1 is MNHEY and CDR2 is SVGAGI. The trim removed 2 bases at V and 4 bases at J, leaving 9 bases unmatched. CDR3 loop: CASSYGRTGTGETQYF. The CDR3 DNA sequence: TGTGCCAGCAGTTACGGTCGGACAGGGACGGGAGAGACCCAGTACTTC.

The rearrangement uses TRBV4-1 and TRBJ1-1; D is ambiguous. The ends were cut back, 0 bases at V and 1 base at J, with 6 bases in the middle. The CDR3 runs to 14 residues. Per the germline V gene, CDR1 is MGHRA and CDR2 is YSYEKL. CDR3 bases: TGCGCCAGCAGCCAAGATACGGGGAACACTGAAGCTTTCTTT. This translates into CASSQDTGNTEAFF.

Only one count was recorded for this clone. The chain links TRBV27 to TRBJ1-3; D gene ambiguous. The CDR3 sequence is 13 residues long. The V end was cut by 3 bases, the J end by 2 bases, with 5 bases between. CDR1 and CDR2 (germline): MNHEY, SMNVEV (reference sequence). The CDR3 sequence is CASSLRAGNTIYF. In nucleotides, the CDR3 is TGTGCCAGCAGTTTGAGGGCTGGAAACACCATATATTTT.

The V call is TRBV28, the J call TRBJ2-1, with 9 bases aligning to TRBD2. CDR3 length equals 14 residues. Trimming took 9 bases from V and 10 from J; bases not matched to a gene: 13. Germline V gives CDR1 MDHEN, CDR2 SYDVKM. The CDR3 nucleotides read TGTGCCAGTGTTTGGTCTGCGGGAGGGGGGGAGCAGTTCTTC. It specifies CASVWSAGGGEQFF.